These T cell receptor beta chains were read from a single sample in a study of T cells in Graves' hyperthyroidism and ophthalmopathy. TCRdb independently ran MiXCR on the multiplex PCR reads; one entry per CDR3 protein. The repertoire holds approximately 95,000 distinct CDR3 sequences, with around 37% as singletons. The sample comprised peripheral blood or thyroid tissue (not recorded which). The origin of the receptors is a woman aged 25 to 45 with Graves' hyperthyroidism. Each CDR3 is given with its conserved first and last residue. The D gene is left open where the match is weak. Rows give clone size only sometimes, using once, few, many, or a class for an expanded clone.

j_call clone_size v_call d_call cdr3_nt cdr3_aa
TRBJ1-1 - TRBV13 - TGTGCCAGCAGCCCGACGGGATGGAACACTGAAGCTTTCTTT CASSPTGWNTEAFF
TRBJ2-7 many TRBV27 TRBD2 TGTGCCAGCAGGCAGGCGGGGGTCTACGAGCAGTACTTC CASRQAGVYEQYF
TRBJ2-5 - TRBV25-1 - TGTGCCTCCGCCAGGGGAACGGCGCACCAGTACTTC CASARGTAHQYF
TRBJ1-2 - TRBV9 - TGTGCCAGCAGCCGGACTAGCGGGAGCTACACCTTC CASSRTSGSYTF
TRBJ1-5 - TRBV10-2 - TGCGCCAGCAGTGAGCCTTCAGGCACGGACACCGGGGAGTTTATAGAGCCCCAGCATTTT CASSEPSGTDTGEFIEPQHF
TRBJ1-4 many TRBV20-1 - TGCAGTGCTAGAAGGGGTCCGGAGGAAAGACTGTTTTTT CSARRGPEERLFF
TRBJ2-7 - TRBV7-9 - TGTGCCAGCAGTGTACAACGGACTGGCGGTGACGGCGAGCAGTACTTC CASSVQRTGGDGEQYF
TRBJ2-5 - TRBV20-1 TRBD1 TGCAGTGCTAGGCCGACAGGGCGGTTCGGGGAGACCCAGTACTTC CSARPTGRFGETQYF
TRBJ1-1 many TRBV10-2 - TGCGCCAGCAGTGGAGGGGGGCAAGCTTTCTTT CASSGGGQAFF
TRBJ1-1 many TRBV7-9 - TGTGCCAGCAGCGACAAAAGTGGAAGGGGCCCTGAAGCTTTCTTT CASSDKSGRGPEAFF
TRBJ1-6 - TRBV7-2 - TGTGCCAGCAGCTCGCCCCCGGGCTATAATTCACCCCTCCACTTT CASSSPPGYNSPLHF
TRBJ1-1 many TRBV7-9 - TGTGCCAGCAGGGTTACCGGGGGGCTGCGCACTGAAGCTTTCTTT CASRVTGGLRTEAFF
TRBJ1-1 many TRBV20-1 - TGCAGTGCCCCGCGCCTTAACACTGGAGCTTTCTTT CSAPRLNTGAFF
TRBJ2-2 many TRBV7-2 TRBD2 TGTGCCAGCAGCTTTTCCCCTAGCGGGAAAGCCGGGGAGCTGTTTTTT CASSFSPSGKAGELFF
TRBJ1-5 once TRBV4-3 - TGCGCCAGCAGCCAAGACGAACGGGCGCGCCAGCCCCAGCAGTTT CASSQDERARQPQQF
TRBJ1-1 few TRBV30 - TGTGCCTGGACTCGGGTCTCCACTGAAGCTTTCTTT CAWTRVSTEAFF
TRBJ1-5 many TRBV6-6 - TGTGCCAGCAGTTACCTTTCGACGTATAGCAATCAGCCCCAGCATTTT CASSYLSTYSNQPQHF
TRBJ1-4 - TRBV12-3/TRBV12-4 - TGTGCCAGCAGTTCTCCGGGACATCCAACTAATGAAAAACTGTTTTTT CASSSPGHPTNEKLFF
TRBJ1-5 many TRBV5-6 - TGTGCCAGCAGCTTGACAGGGAGCAATCAGCCCCAGCATTTT CASSLTGSNQPQHF
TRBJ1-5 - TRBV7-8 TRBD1 TGTGCCAGCAGCTTAAATTTACGGGGGGACAGAAGCAATCAGCCCCAGCATTTT CASSLNLRGDRSNQPQHF
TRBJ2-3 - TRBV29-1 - TGCAGCGTGGGGCGGGACACAGATACGCAGTATTTT CSVGRDTDTQYF
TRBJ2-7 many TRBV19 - TGTGCCCGGGCTAGGTCCCCTCCATCCTACGAGCAGTACTTC CARARSPPSYEQYF
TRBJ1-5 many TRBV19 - TGTGCCAGTAGTATACCCCCGTGGGGGGCGAATCAGCCCCAGCATTTT CASSIPPWGANQPQHF
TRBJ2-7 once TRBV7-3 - TGTGCCAGCAGGTTTCACCCGGACCTCTCCCACGAGCAGTACTTC CASRFHPDLSHEQYF
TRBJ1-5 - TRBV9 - TGTGCCAGCAGCGTAGGGGGGAGGCAAGATCAGCCCCAGCATTTT CASSVGGRQDQPQHF
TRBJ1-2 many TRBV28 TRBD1 TGTGCCACCAGGACAGGGGAGGATCAGGGCTACACCTTC CATRTGEDQGYTF
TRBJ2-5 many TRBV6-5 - TGTGCCAGCCGAACCGAGCAAGAGACCCAGTACTTC CASRTEQETQYF
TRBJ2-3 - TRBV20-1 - TGCAGTGCTAGAAAATCAATAGCGGAGTTCACAGATACGCAGTATTTT CSARKSIAEFTDTQYF
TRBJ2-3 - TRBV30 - TGTGCCTGGAAGGGAGTGGGAGATACGCAGTATTTT CAWKGVGDTQYF
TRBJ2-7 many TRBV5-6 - TGTGCCAGCAGCCTTAACCCCGGCTACGAGCAGTACTTC CASSLNPGYEQYF
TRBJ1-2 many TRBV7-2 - TGTGCCAGCAGCTTCATCGGGCAGCACTATGGCTACACCTTC CASSFIGQHYGYTF
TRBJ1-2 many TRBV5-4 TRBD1 TGTGCCAGCAGCTCGCCGATGACAGGGAGGGGTGGCTACACCTTC CASSSPMTGRGGYTF
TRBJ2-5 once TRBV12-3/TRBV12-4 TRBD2 TGCGCCAGCGGGGGGGGGTTAGCGGGTGAGACCCAGTACTTC CASGGGLAGETQYF
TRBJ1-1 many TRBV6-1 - TGTGCCAGCAGCGAAGAGAGGAACACTGAAGCTTTCTTT CASSEERNTEAFF
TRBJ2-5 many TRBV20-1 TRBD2 TGCAGTGCCAGGGAGGGAGTGGAGACCCAGTACTTC CSAREGVETQYF
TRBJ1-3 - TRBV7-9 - TGTGCCAGCAGCTTGGGGCAGGGAACCACCATATATTTT CASSLGQGTTIYF
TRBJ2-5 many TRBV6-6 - TGTGCCAGCACCCACGCCGGGACTTCACAAGAGACCCAGTACTTC CASTHAGTSQETQYF
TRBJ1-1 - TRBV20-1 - TGCAGTGCTAGAGATCAGGCGCCAGAAGCTTTCTTT CSARDQAPEAFF
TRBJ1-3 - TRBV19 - TGTGCCAGTAACCTTTCCGACAGGTCCGGAAACACCATATATTTT CASNLSDRSGNTIYF
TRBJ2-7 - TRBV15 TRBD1 TGTGCCACCAGCAGTGATGTAGGGACAGGGGTAGACGAGCAGTACTTC CATSSDVGTGVDEQYF
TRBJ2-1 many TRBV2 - TGTGCCAGCAGTCCCGGACAGTGGAGCGATGAGCAGTTCTTC CASSPGQWSDEQFF
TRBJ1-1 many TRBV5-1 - TGCGCCAGCAGCTTGGAGGGTTTGGGCGCTTGGGGAACTTTCTTT CASSLEGLGAWGTFF
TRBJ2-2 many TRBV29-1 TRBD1 TGCAGCGTTTCCGGGACAGGGGTTCCCGGGGAGCTGTTTTTT CSVSGTGVPGELFF
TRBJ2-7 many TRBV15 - TGTGCCACTTCCCACAGCCCAAGCTCCTACGAGCAGTACTTC CATSHSPSSYEQYF
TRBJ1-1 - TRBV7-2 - - CASSRWAGLAGEQYFGPGTEAFF
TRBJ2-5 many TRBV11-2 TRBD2 TGTGCCAGCAGCTCGGGACTAGCGGGAGACGGGTTACGGGAGACCCAGTACTTC CASSSGLAGDGLRETQYF
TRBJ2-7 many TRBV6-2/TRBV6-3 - TGTGCCAGCAGTCCACAACCCTACGAGCAGTACTTC CASSPQPYEQYF
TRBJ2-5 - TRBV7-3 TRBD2 TGTGCCAGCAGCTTAGTGCCTAGCGGGGAGGGGGAGACCCAGTACTTC CASSLVPSGEGETQYF